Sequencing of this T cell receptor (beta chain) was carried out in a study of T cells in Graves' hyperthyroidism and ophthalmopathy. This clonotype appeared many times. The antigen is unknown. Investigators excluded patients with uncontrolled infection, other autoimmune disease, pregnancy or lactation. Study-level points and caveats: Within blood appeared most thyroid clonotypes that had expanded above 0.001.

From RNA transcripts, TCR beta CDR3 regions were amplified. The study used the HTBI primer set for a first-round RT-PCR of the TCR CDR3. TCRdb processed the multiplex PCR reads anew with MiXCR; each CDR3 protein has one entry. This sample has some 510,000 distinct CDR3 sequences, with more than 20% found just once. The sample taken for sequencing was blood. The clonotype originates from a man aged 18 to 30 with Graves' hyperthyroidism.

CDR3 DNA: TGTGCCAGCAGTGCCGAGAACCTGAACACTGAAGCTTTCTTT. This gives the protein CASSAENLNTEAFF. V usage is TRBV2 and J usage is TRBJ1-1; D remains ambiguous. Germline assignment: CDR1 SNHLY and CDR2 FYNNEI. Trimming took off 4 bases at V and 0 bases at J, with 9 bases between the two ends. The CDR3 spans 14 residues.